One sample yielded the 12 T cell receptor beta chains listed below, sequenced in a study of T-cell memory formation after mild COVID-19. MiXCR, applied by TCRdb to the 5' RACE reads, yields one record per CDR3 protein. The sample has roughly 200,000 distinct CDR3 sequences, roughly 17% seen once. The specimen sequenced was PBMCs or a T cell subset sorted from them (not recorded which). These receptors came from an adult woman who had mild COVID-19 (a few samples of this study predate the infection). Cell type and time point are not known.

This chain joins TRBV7-3 and TRBJ2-3; TRBD1 aligns across 8 bases. With 8 bases clipped from V and 5 bases from J, the junction kept 6 bases outside the gene matches. Looked up from germline, CDR1 is SGHTA and CDR2 is FQGTGA. CDR3 length: 13 residues. CDR3 sequence (DNA): TGTGCCAGCGGGCAGGGGGCTCGAGATACGCAGTATTTT. This encodes CASGQGARDTQYF.

This clonotype has only a few counts. This chain connects TRBV12-3 or TRBV12-4 to TRBJ2-1; D is unclear. The V end lost 2 bases, the J end lost 12 bases, and 17 bases lay between the germline ends. The CDR3 covers 14 residues. The chain's CDR3 is CASSLRAVLSLQFF. The CDR3 nucleotides are TGTGCCAGCAGTTTAAGGGCGGTGCTAAGTTTGCAGTTCTTC.

The chain employs TRBV4-3 and TRBJ1-2; D call uncertain. The CDR3 runs 14 residues. CDR1 is LGHNA, CDR2 YSLEER, per germline. V lost 3 bases and J lost 4, with 12 bases in between. This CDR3 reads CASSQTTTSYGYTF. The DNA of the CDR3 is TGCGCCAGCAGCCAGACGACCACAAGCTATGGCTACACCTTC.

The chain has TRBV5-4 and TRBJ2-3; no clear D. V was cut by 1 base and J by 0 bases, with 12 bases left in between. The CDR3 totals 16 residues. Germline CDR1 SGHNT, CDR2 YYREEE (reference sequence). CDR3 DNA: TGTGCCAGCAGCTTGTCTGGGGATGGGAGCACAGATACGCAGTATTTT. Protein: CASSLSGDGSTDTQYF.

A few counts support this clonotype. The chain couples TRBV20-1 to TRBJ1-2; no clear D gene. In germline, CDR1 is DFQATT, CDR2 SNEGSKA (reference sequence). CDR3 length: 12 amino acids. This chain's CDR3 is CIVRQMNYGYTF. DNA for the CDR3: TGCATCGTGAGGCAGATGAACTATGGCTACACCTTC.

The chain is built from TRBV5-1 and TRBJ1-2, with 7 bases identical to TRBD1. The trim removed 4 bases at V and 5 bases at J, leaving 11 bases unmatched. The CDR3 covers 15 residues. CDR1 SGHRS and CDR2 YFSETQ come from the germline V gene. CDR3 region: CASSPEGGRVYGYTF. Written as DNA, the CDR3 is TGCGCCAGCAGCCCGGAAGGGGGCAGGGTATATGGCTACACCTTC.

This clonotype was detected only a few times. This chain joins TRBV6-5 and TRBJ2-2, with a tentative D call TRBD2 (6 bases). CDR1 and CDR2 from the germline V gene are MNHEY and SVGAGI. V lost 7 bases and J 4 bases, leaving 10 bases between the germline ends. The CDR3 has 13 residues. CDR3: CASMRGVTGELFF. CDR3 bases: TGTGCCAGCATGCGGGGAGTCACCGGGGAGCTGTTTTTT.

This clonotype was seen many times. V is TRBV7-6 and J is TRBJ1-5; perhaps TRBD1 as D (6 bases). The CDR3 contains 16 residues. Trimming shortened V by 5 bases and J by 5 bases, and 19 bases separated the two germline ends. Germline CDR1 and CDR2: SGHVS and FNYEAQ. CDR3 in DNA: TGTGCCAGCAGCCCCAGCACGGGGGGCATGGATCAGCCCCAGCATTTT. Translation gives CASSPSTGGMDQPQHF.

The chain links TRBV20-1 to TRBJ1-1; a weak D match, TRBD1 (5 bases). Trimming took 3 bases from V and 4 from J, leaving 24 bases between them. The CDR3 length is 17 residues. The germline V gene has CDR1 DFQATT and CDR2 SNEGSKA (reference sequence). The CDR3 protein is CSARQLGGRRVGTEAFF. The CDR3 DNA follows: TGCAGTGCTAGGCAATTGGGGGGTCGGCGTGTCGGCACTGAAGCTTTCTTT.

This clonotype was observed a handful of times. This sequence joins TRBV12-3 or TRBV12-4 and TRBJ1-1; 8 nucleotides line up with TRBD1. V shed 3 bases, J shed 0 bases, and the junction held 3 bases outside the gene matches. The CDR3 runs to 15 residues. CDR3 residues: CASSFRTGLNTEAFF. The CDR3 region has the DNA TGTGCCAGCAGTTTCCGGACAGGGCTGAACACTGAAGCTTTCTTT.

This chain connects TRBV7-8 to TRBJ2-3; 10 bases map to TRBD1. The CDR3 totals 14 residues. V was pared by 5 bases and J by 5 bases, with 4 bases of the junction left unmatched. Germline CDR1 and CDR2: SGHVS and FQNEAQ. CDR3 nucleotide sequence: TGTGCCAGCAGCACCTGGACAGGGGGAGATACGCAGTATTTT. This translates into CASSTWTGGDTQYF.

The rearrangement uses TRBV18 and TRBJ1-6, with a possible D match to TRBD1 (5 bases). This CDR3 comprises 16 residues. V was cut by 3 bases and J by 10 bases, with 19 bases left in between. CDR1 and CDR2 from the germline V gene are KGHSH and LQKENI. The CDR3 sequence is CASSPSGGGPGSPLHF. In DNA form, the CDR3 reads TGTGCCAGCTCACCCTCGGGCGGCGGCCCAGGGTCACCCCTCCACTTT.